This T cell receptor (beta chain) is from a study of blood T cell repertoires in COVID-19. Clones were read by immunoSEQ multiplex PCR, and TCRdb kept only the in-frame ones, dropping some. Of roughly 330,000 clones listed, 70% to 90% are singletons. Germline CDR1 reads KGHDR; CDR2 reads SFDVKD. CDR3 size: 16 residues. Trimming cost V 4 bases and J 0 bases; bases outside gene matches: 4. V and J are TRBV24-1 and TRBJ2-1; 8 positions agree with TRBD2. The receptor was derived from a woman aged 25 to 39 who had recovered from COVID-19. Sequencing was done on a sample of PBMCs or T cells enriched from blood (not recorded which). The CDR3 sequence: CATSDVSGSSYNEQFF. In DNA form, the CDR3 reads TGTGCCACCAGTGACGTAAGCGGGAGCTCCTACAATGAGCAGTTCTTC.